This is a list of T cell receptor beta chains from one sample in a study of early T cells in non-severe SARS-CoV-2 infection. From the 5' RACE reads, TCRdb called clonotypes with MiXCR, one entry per CDR3 protein. Of 40,000 to 55,000 distinct CDR3 sequences detected, 7% to 8% appear once; the ten largest clones hold around 7.9%. The sample was whole blood. Source of these receptors: an adult who was a healthcare worker with PCR-confirmed SARS-CoV-2 infection or an uninfected control (not recorded which). Each CDR3 is given with its conserved first and last residue. The D gene is left open where the match is weak. Only some rows state a clone size, as once, few, many or a class for expanded clones.

V: TRBV5-5
J: TRBJ1-6
size: many
D: -
DNA: TGTGCCAGCAGCTTAGGGCAGACCAGTTCACCCCTCCACTTT
CDR3: CASSLGQTSSPLHF

V: TRBV20-1
J: TRBJ2-3
size: many
D: -
DNA: TGCAGTGCAAAGAGGGCAGCGATCAGTAGTGCAGATACGCAGTATTTT
CDR3: CSAKRAAISSADTQYF

V: TRBV11-3
J: TRBJ2-7
size: -
D: TRBD1
DNA: TGTGCCAGCAGCCGGACAGGGGCCTACGAGCAGTACTTC
CDR3: CASSRTGAYEQYF

V: TRBV27
J: TRBJ1-3
size: -
D: TRBD1
DNA: TGTGCCAGCAGGAGGACAGGGACGGGGGGAAACACCATATATTTT
CDR3: CASRRTGTGGNTIYF

V: TRBV20-1
J: TRBJ1-2
size: few
D: -
DNA: TGCAGTGCTAGACCAGGGTTGAACTATGGCTACACCTTC
CDR3: CSARPGLNYGYTF

V: TRBV5-6
J: TRBJ2-2
size: many
D: -
DNA: TGTGCCAGCAGCTTGTTCCAGGGGACCGGGGAGCTGTTTTTT
CDR3: CASSLFQGTGELFF

V: TRBV27
J: TRBJ2-2
size: -
D: TRBD2
DNA: TGTGCCAGCAGTCCCGGACTAGCGGGGGCAGCGGAGCTGTTTTTT
CDR3: CASSPGLAGAAELFF

V: TRBV4-3
J: TRBJ2-7
size: many
D: -
DNA: TGCGCCAGCAGCCAAGGTCTACGCAAGGACTCTTACGAGCAGTACTTC
CDR3: CASSQGLRKDSYEQYF

V: TRBV11-2
J: TRBJ2-3
size: -
D: TRBD2
DNA: TGTGCCAGCAGCTTTCCGCCGGGACTAGCGGGGGCCACCACAGATACGCAGTATTTT
CDR3: CASSFPPGLAGATTDTQYF

V: TRBV5-6
J: TRBJ2-1
size: many
D: -
DNA: TGTGCCAGCAGCGTGGTTTACAATGAGCAGTTCTTC
CDR3: CASSVVYNEQFF

V: TRBV20-1
J: TRBJ2-2
size: -
D: -
DNA: TGCAGTGCTAGCCTGGACATACGTAACACCGGGGAGCTGTTTTTT
CDR3: CSASLDIRNTGELFF

V: TRBV20-1
J: TRBJ1-5
size: many
D: -
DNA: TGCAGTGCGAGGGGCCCAGATCAGCCCCAGCATTTT
CDR3: CSARGPDQPQHF

V: TRBV7-2
J: TRBJ1-2
size: many
D: -
DNA: TGTGCCAGCAGCTTGCAGGGTTTACTCGGCTACACCTTC
CDR3: CASSLQGLLGYTF

V: TRBV6-1
J: TRBJ1-5
size: many
D: TRBD1
DNA: TGTGCCAGCAGTGACTACTGGGGGACAGGGAGCAATCAGCCCCAGCATTTT
CDR3: CASSDYWGTGSNQPQHF

V: TRBV30
J: TRBJ2-1
size: few
D: -
DNA: TGTGCCTGGACTTTGTGGGGGGGCGGTGAGCAGTTCTTC
CDR3: CAWTLWGGGEQFF

V: TRBV3-1
J: TRBJ2-3
size: -
D: -
DNA: TGTGCCAGCAGCCAAGACCTCCGCCCCACAGATACGCAGTATTTT
CDR3: CASSQDLRPTDTQYF

V: TRBV12-3/TRBV12-4
J: TRBJ1-6
size: many
D: -
DNA: TGTGCCAGCACCATGGGGGTTGCTTATAATTCACCCCTCCACTTT
CDR3: CASTMGVAYNSPLHF

V: TRBV12-3/TRBV12-4
J: TRBJ2-5
size: many
D: -
DNA: TGTGCCAGCAGTCCCAGGGCGTGGGGAGAGACCCAGTACTTC
CDR3: CASSPRAWGETQYF

V: TRBV7-6
J: TRBJ2-1
size: -
D: TRBD2
DNA: TGTGCCAGCAGCCGGGGGGGCCAACCCTACAATGAGCAGTTCTTC
CDR3: CASSRGGQPYNEQFF

V: TRBV18
J: TRBJ1-3
size: many
D: TRBD1
DNA: TGTGCCAGCTCACGAGGACAGGGAGGCTCTGGAAACACCATATATTTT
CDR3: CASSRGQGGSGNTIYF

V: TRBV4-3
J: TRBJ2-3
size: many
D: TRBD1
DNA: TGCGCCAGCAGCCAAGCAGGGGGCGATCGGTCAGATACGCAGTATTTT
CDR3: CASSQAGGDRSDTQYF